Below are 21 T cell receptor beta chains sequenced from a single sample in a study of CD8 T cells in Susac syndrome. Random hexamers primed reverse transcription of about 0.45 to 1 ug RNA. Each CDR3 protein gets one entry after TCRdb re-called the immunoSEQ multiplex PCR reads with MiXCR. Of roughly 250,000 distinct CDR3 sequences listed, almost 97% are singletons. Sequencing was performed on CD4+ T cells from PBMCs. The receptors were sampled from a human donor with Susac syndrome.

CDR3 in amino acids: CASSYHRDLSSYNEQFF. CDR3 DNA: TGCGCCAGCAGCTACCACAGGGACTTGAGCTCCTACAATGAGCAGTTCTTC. The chain couples TRBV5-1 to TRBJ2-1; D assignment may be TRBD1 or TRBD2 (6 bases each). Germline values: CDR1 SGHRS, CDR2 YFSETQ. The CDR3 is made up of 17 amino acids. Between the trimmed V and J ends, which lost 3 bases and 0 bases, there was a span of 16 bases.

The rearrangement links TRBV18 to TRBJ2-1; 9 nucleotides match TRBD1. The CDR3 spans 17 residues. From germline, CDR1 is KGHSH and CDR2 LQKENI. Losses at the gene ends were 3 bases for V and 4 bases for J; bases not matched to a gene: 10. The CDR3 here is CASSPLAGQGYYNEQFF. The CDR3 nucleotides read TGTGCCAGCTCACCCTTGGCGGGACAGGGTTATTACAATGAGCAGTTCTTC.

This chain connects TRBV18 to TRBJ2-7, with 7 bases matching TRBD1. The CDR3 has 14 residues. Trimming removed 2 bases from V and 5 bases from J; junction bases left unmatched: 6. Germline V lookup: CDR1 KGHSH, CDR2 LQKENI. The CDR3 region is CASSPYQGVDEQYF. Here the CDR3 DNA reads TGTGCCAGCTCACCATATCAGGGGGTAGACGAGCAGTACTTC.

The chain employs TRBV29-1 and TRBJ1-1, with unresolved D. Germline assignment: CDR1 SQVTM and CDR2 ANQGSEA. The V and J ends lost 3 bases and 4 bases respectively, with 9 bases between them. The CDR3 runs to 12 residues. DNA for the CDR3: TGCAGCGTTGATTGGTGGGGCACTGAAGCTTTCTTT. This translates into CSVDWWGTEAFF. Combining the CDR3 with reference TRBV29-1 and TRBJ1-1 gives the whole variable domain SAVISQKPSRDICQRGTSLTIQCQVDSQVTMMFWYRQQPGQSLTLIATANQGSEATYESGFVIDKFPISRPNLTFSTLTVSNMSPEDSSIYLCSVDWWGTEAFFGQGTRLTVV.

The chain couples TRBV29-1 to TRBJ2-5, with 7 bases aligning to TRBD2. Germline V gives CDR1 SQVTM, CDR2 ANQGSEA. Germline trimming cut 7 bases from V and 5 bases from J; bases unmatched to any gene: 10. The CDR3 is made up of 13 amino acids. CDR3 coding DNA: TGCAGCGGGGGGAGGGGTATAAAGGAGACCCAGTACTTC. The encoded protein is CSGGRGIKETQYF.

This clonotype was observed once. The chain combines TRBV30 with TRBJ1-1; perhaps TRBD1 as D (5 bases). Germline CDR1 and CDR2: GTSNPN and SVGIG (reference sequence). Trimming pared 2 bases from V and 7 bases from J, leaving 14 bases between. The CDR3 length is 13 residues. DNA for the CDR3: TGTGCCTGGAGTCCGTTGGGGCGGTTTGAAGCTTTCTTT. The encoded protein is CAWSPLGRFEAFF.

The chain is built from TRBV3-1 and TRBJ2-7, with D uncertain. The CDR3 length is 12 residues. CDR1 and CDR2 (germline): LGHDT, YNNKEL (reference sequence). Trimming took off 2 bases at V and 2 bases at J, with 4 bases between the two ends. The CDR3 here is CASSQIAYEQYF. The DNA of the CDR3 is TGTGCCAGCAGCCAAATCGCCTACGAGCAGTACTTC.

The chain recombines TRBV10-3 with TRBJ2-5; D unclear. Germline loops: CDR1 ENHRY, CDR2 SYGVKD. The V and J ends lost 0 bases and 7 bases respectively, with 6 bases between them. The CDR3 covers 12 residues. The CDR3 region has the DNA TGTGCCATCAGTGAGTCGTCGGGGACCCAGTACTTC. This gives the protein CAISESSGTQYF.

This sequence joins TRBV20-1 and TRBJ2-7; 7 nucleotides match TRBD1. Losses at the gene ends were 8 bases for V and 11 bases for J; bases not matched to a gene: 15. This CDR3 region has 12 residues. CDR1 DFQATT and CDR2 SNEGSKA come from the germline V gene (reference sequence). This chain's CDR3 is CSLFKGQSVEYF. CDR3 DNA sequence: TGCAGTTTATTCAAGGGACAGTCCGTTGAGTACTTC.

V is TRBV29-1 and J is TRBJ2-3, with 10 bases identical to TRBD1. CDR1 and CDR2 from the germline V gene are SQVTM and ANQGSEA. The CDR3 runs to 14 residues. V was pared by 7 bases and J by 5 bases, with 9 bases of the junction left unmatched. The CDR3 coding sequence is TGCAGCGAGGGGGACAGGGGAGGTGGAGATACGCAGTATTTT. It codes for CSEGDRGGGDTQYF.

This chain uses TRBV6-6 with TRBJ1-4; unclear D gene. V lost 0 bases, J lost 7 bases, and 3 bases lay in between. CDR1 MNHNY and CDR2 SVGAGI come from the germline V gene (reference sequence). The CDR3 runs 12 residues. CDR3 region: CASSYSSEKLFF. CDR3 DNA sequence: TGTGCCAGCAGTTACTCAAGTGAAAAACTGTTTTTT.

The rearrangement joins TRBV28 to TRBJ2-7; D is uncertain. Germline V gene data show CDR1 as MDHEN and CDR2 as SYDVKM. V lost 2 bases and J lost 2, with 19 bases in between. The CDR3 contains 17 residues. The CDR3, as DNA: TGTGCCAGCAGTTTAATAGGGTTCCTAACACCGACCTACGAGCAGTACTTC. Amino acid sequence: CASSLIGFLTPTYEQYF.

V usage is TRBV6-2 or TRBV6-3 and J usage is TRBJ1-5, with 7 bases matching TRBD1. The V gene's germline CDR1 is MNHEY and CDR2 SVGEGT. CDR3 length equals 12 residues. V lost 5 bases and J lost 7; bases outside the gene matches: 2. The DNA for the CDR3 is TGTGCCAGCAGTAAGGGGGCCCAGCCCCAGCATTTT. Encoded protein: CASSKGAQPQHF.

V is TRBV2 and J is TRBJ2-7; D is uncertain. V was clipped by 8 bases and J by 4 bases, with 15 bases between them. This CDR3 is 13 amino acids long. Germline V gene sequence: CDR1 SNHLY, CDR2 FYNNEI. The CDR3 is CASASIGLYEQYF. The CDR3 DNA reads TGTGCCAGCGCGAGCATAGGGCTTTACGAGCAGTACTTC. Together with reference TRBV2 and TRBJ2-7, the CDR3 gives the full variable domain: EPEVTQTPSHQVTQMGQEVILRCVPISNHLYFYWYRQILGQKVEFLVSFYNNEISEKSEIFDDQFSVERPDGSNFTLKIRSTKLEDSAMYFCASASIGLYEQYFGPGTRLTVT.

The rearrangement links TRBV29-1 to TRBJ1-5; tentatively, D is TRBD1 (5 bases). From germline, CDR1 is SQVTM and CDR2 ANQGSEA. V lost 5 bases to trimming and J lost 2 bases, with 13 bases between them. The CDR3 contains 14 residues. CDR3 DNA: TGCAGCGTTACCGTTGGGGACGGCAATCAGCCCCAGCATTTT. It translates to CSVTVGDGNQPQHF.

The rearrangement links TRBV29-1 to TRBJ2-3, with TRBD2 identical over 7 bases. Germline V gene sequence: CDR1 SQVTM, CDR2 ANQGSEA. With V trimmed by 6 bases and J by 5 bases, 8 bases remained unmatched. The CDR3 sequence is 13 residues long. CDR3 loop: CSVTSLAEDTQYF. The CDR3 DNA reads TGCAGCGTGACATCTCTAGCGGAAGATACGCAGTATTTT.

The DNA for the CDR3 is TGCGCCAGCAGCTTAAAATCTGAAGCTTTCTTT. This encodes CASSLKSEAFF. V is TRBV5-1 and J is TRBJ1-1; no firm D call. The CDR3 is made up of 11 amino acids. Looked up from germline, CDR1 is SGHRS and CDR2 is YFSETQ. Trimming removed 2 bases at V and 6 bases at J, with 5 bases between.

V is TRBV12-3 or TRBV12-4 and J is TRBJ2-3, with D unresolved. Trimming stripped 4 bases from V and 4 bases from J, with 6 bases between. The CDR3 consists of 12 residues. Here the CDR3 DNA reads TGTGCCAGCAGTTCCGCCCCAGATACGCAGTATTTT. Amino acids: CASSSAPDTQYF.

Written as DNA, the CDR3 is TGTGCCAGCAGCGCTCGGCAGGGGGGGACCGGGGAGCTGTTTTTT. Its translation: CASSARQGGTGELFF. The genes are TRBV9 and TRBJ2-2; the D gene could be TRBD1 or TRBD2 (7 bases each). Germline V CDR1 and CDR2: SGDLS, YYNGEE. V was trimmed by 3 bases and J by 5 bases, leaving 14 bases between them. The CDR3 sequence is 15 residues long.

J is TRBJ2-2 and V is TRBV4-1; D may be TRBD2 (6 bases). Germline V gene lookup returns CDR1 MGHRA and CDR2 YSYEKL. There are 19 residues in the CDR3. Deletions cut 4 bases from V and 0 bases from J, with 21 bases between. CDR3 amino acids: CASSPQMWAGRTNTGELFF. The CDR3 DNA reads as TGCGCCAGCAGCCCCCAAATGTGGGCAGGGAGGACGAACACCGGGGAGCTGTTTTTT.

V gene TRBV11-2 combines with J gene TRBJ2-1; D not certain. The V gene lost 1 base and the J gene lost 5 bases, with 12 bases spanning the gap. Germline-derived CDR1 and CDR2 are SGHAT and FQNNGV. The CDR3 sequence is 15 residues long. CDR3 protein: CASSLGARQDNEQFF. CDR3 DNA: TGTGCCAGCAGCTTAGGAGCTAGGCAGGACAATGAGCAGTTCTTC.